This T cell receptor (beta chain) was documented in a study of blood T cell repertoires in COVID-19. Whole-study context: Samples came from the United States, Italy and Spain, spanning acute and convalescent COVID-19.

Authors' methods: It was from reference gene primer amplification that nucleated cell counts were estimated. The data were produced by immunoSEQ multiplex PCR, yet TCRdb's version contains in-frame clones alone and is incomplete. D and trimming were read from the DNA, whereas the V and J calls and clone size are those reported in that table. This table holds under 250,000 clones, 70% to 90% found once. The CDR3 covers 14 residues. Trimming took 2 bases from V and 8 from J; bases not matched to a gene: 7. Germline V gene data show CDR1 as ENHRY and CDR2 as SYGVKD. Resolution of symptoms, clearance, or two negative PCRs was present in recovered Cohort 3 donors.

Sequencing was done on a sample of PBMCs or T cells enriched from blood (not recorded which). This TCR was sampled from a man in his thirties or forties who had recovered from COVID-19. The gene calls are TRBV10-3 and TRBJ1-1, with 8 bases lining up with TRBD1. The CDR3 DNA sequence: TGTGCCATCAGTGAGAGCCGGGACAGGAGGGAAGCTTTCTTT. Protein sequence: CAISESRDRREAFF.